This T cell receptor (beta chain) stems from a study of blood T cell repertoires in COVID-19. Under the authors' procedure: Using reference gene primer amplification, nucleated cell counts were estimated. Sequencing was performed with immunoSEQ multiplex PCR; in TCRdb, only in-frame clones are kept and a portion is missing. V, J and clone size are those of that table, while D and trimming were read from the DNA. Among a few hundred thousand clones listed, 75% to 90% were seen once. V was cut by 2 bases and J by 2 bases, with 7 bases left in between. The CDR3 runs to 15 residues. Germline V lookup: CDR1 SGHVS, CDR2 FQNEAQ.

The chain links TRBV7-8 to TRBJ2-6; D might be TRBD2 (5 bases). Sequences were obtained from peripheral blood. The sequence was obtained from a woman aged 18-29 years with acute or convalescent COVID-19. DNA of the CDR3: TGTGCCAGCAGCTTACGGGAAACTGGGGCCAACGTCCTGACTTTC. This translates into CASSLRETGANVLTF.